These 23 T cell receptor beta chains were sequenced from one sample in a study of tumor and adjacent non-tumor tissue in lung cancer. A modified ARM-PCR protocol with three rounds of nested PCR amplified TCRbeta. TCRdb re-derived calls from the multiplex PCR reads in MiXCR, one entry per CDR3 protein. Here the sample spans more than 75,000 distinct CDR3 sequences, approximately 79% being singletons. No cell sorting was done before RNA was extracted from the tissue. Sequencing input: lung tumor tissue. Every receptor here comes from a woman aged 45-60 years with non-small cell lung cancer.

V and J are TRBV29-1 and TRBJ2-5, with D perhaps matching TRBD1 (6 bases). Germline CDR1 is SQVTM and CDR2 is ANQGSEA. The CDR3 has 13 residues. Trimming left V 3 bases short and J 2 bases short, with 10 bases between. CDR3 sequence reads: CSVDRDTQETQYF. Written as DNA, the CDR3 is TGCAGCGTTGACCGGGACACGCAAGAGACCCAGTACTTC.

With respect to this clonotype: The junction differs from germline at one of its ends, possibly a read error. The chain couples TRBV11-2 to TRBJ1-5; D is uncertain. Germline assignment: CDR1 SGHAT and CDR2 FQNNGV. The CDR3 is 13 residues long. The CDR3 DNA reads as TGTGCCAGCAGCGAGGATAGGAACCAGCCCCGGCATTTT. It encodes CASSEDRNQPRHF.

Only one count was recorded for this clonotype. The rearrangement links TRBV28 to TRBJ2-1; D is perhaps TRBD1 (6 bases). Germline CDR1 is MDHEN and CDR2 is SYDVKM. The CDR3 loop spans 9 amino acids. V was shortened by 9 bases and J by 15 bases, with 12 bases between the two germline ends. The CDR3 nucleotides read TGTGCCAGGACCCTAGGGGGGTTCTTC. It translates to CARTLGGFF.

The chain carries TRBV20-1 and TRBJ2-7; 7 bases are shared with TRBD1. CDR3 size: 14 residues. The V gene's germline CDR1 is DFQATT and CDR2 SNEGSKA (reference sequence). Losses at the gene ends were 6 bases for V and 7 bases for J; bases not matched to a gene: 15. The CDR3 DNA reads as TGCAGTGCAGAGGACAGGCTGAATTCCTGTGAGCAGTACTTC. Its protein product is CSAEDRLNSCEQYF.

For this clonotype: Lacking the conserved final phenylalanine or tryptophan, this CDR3 likely reflects a read error. This chain links TRBV24-1 with TRBJ2-3; D gene unclear. The V end was cut by 5 bases, the J end by 2 bases, with 4 bases between. The germline V gene encodes CDR1 KGHDR and CDR2 SFDVKD. The CDR3 loop spans 12 amino acids. The CDR3 region is CATSGNTDTQYL. The CDR3 coding sequence is TGTGCCACCAGTGGAAACACAGATACGCAGTATCTA.

Of note for this clonotype: At one end the junction does not follow the germline gene, possibly because of a read error. The J gene is TRBJ2-7, the V gene TRBV20-1; 11 bases match TRBD2. Germline CDR1 and CDR2: DFQATT and SNEGSKA (reference sequence). The CDR3 is 12 amino acids. The CDR3 DNA follows: TGCAGTGCTAGCGTGACTAGCGGGATGAAGTGCTTC. It is translated as CSASVTSGMKCF.

Remarks on this clonotype: Compared with germline, one end of the junction differs, possibly owing to a read error. The rearrangement joins TRBV4-1 to TRBJ1-2; no reliable D call. The CDR3 runs 16 residues. The germline gives CDR1 MGHRA, CDR2 YSYEKL. CDR3 DNA sequence: TGCGTCAGCAGCCAAGATAGGTACAGAGGGAACTATGGCTACGCCTTC. This gives the protein CVSSQDRYRGNYGYAF.

For this clonotype: At one end, the junction sequence differs from germline, possibly due to a read error. In nucleotides, the CDR3 is TGTGTCAGCAGTTACTTTGCCGGAGTGGTGGCTACCTTCTACAATGAGCAGTTCTTC. It yields the protein CVSSYFAGVVATFYNEQFF. The chain recombines TRBV6-6 with TRBJ2-1; no reliable D call. Germline V gene data show CDR1 as MNHNY and CDR2 as SVGAGI (reference sequence). CDR3 length: 19 residues.

On this clonotype itself: The germline gene is not matched at one end of the junction; a read error may be the cause. The J gene is TRBJ2-1, the V gene TRBV29-1; 9 bases align to TRBD2. The CDR3 covers 14 residues. Germline assignment: CDR1 SQVTM and CDR2 ANQGSEA. For the CDR3, the DNA is TGCAGCGGAATAGCGGGAGCGGAGTACAACGAGCAGTTCTTC. This codes for CSGIAGAEYNEQFF.

Comments on this clonotype: The conserved phenylalanine or tryptophan normally closing the CDR3 is absent here, so this likely arose from a read error. The V call is TRBV29-1, the J call TRBJ2-4; unclear D gene. The CDR3 is 15 residues long. CDR1 is SQVTM and CDR2 is ANQGSEA in the germline V gene. CDR3 region: CTVLLGLGFVNIQYL. The CDR3 DNA reads as TGCACCGTGCTGCTGGGGTTGGGGTTTGTTAACATTCAGTACCTC.

V and J are TRBV28 and TRBJ1-4; D perhaps matches TRBD1 (6 bases). Germline V lookup: CDR1 MDHEN, CDR2 SYDVKM. CDR3 size: 14 residues. DNA for the CDR3: TGTGATAGCAGTCCATACAGGGTTAGGGGTAAACTGTTTTTT. Protein product: CDSSPYRVRGKLFF.

Points on this clonotype: The CDR3 does not end in the conserved phenylalanine or tryptophan, so this is likely a read error. The genes are TRBV20-1 and TRBJ1-1; D might be TRBD1 (5 bases). The CDR3 has 13 amino acids. Germline CDR1 and CDR2: DFQATT and SNEGSKA (reference sequence). Written as DNA, the CDR3 is TGCAATGCTCGACAGCCGTTGAACACTGGAGCTTTCTGT. Its protein is CNARQPLNTGAFC.

About this clonotype itself: One end of the junction fails to match germline, which may point to a read error. The rearrangement uses TRBV28 and TRBJ2-2, with D hard to call. The CDR3 is made up of 15 amino acids. CDR1 and CDR2 from the germline V gene are MDHEN and SYDVKM. CDR3 sequence reads: CDSSLRASNIGELFF. The CDR3 DNA reads TGTGACAGCAGTCTGAGAGCGTCAAACATCGGGGAGCTGTTTTTT.

This clonotype was seen only a few times. A clone one base away is much larger, so this may be a read error. This chain links TRBV20-1 with TRBJ2-7; tentative D call: TRBD1 (6 bases). The length of the CDR3 is 15 residues. Trimming stripped 3 bases from V and 9 bases from J, with 24 bases between. Germline CDR1 DFQATT, CDR2 SNEGSKA (reference sequence). CDR3: CSASLPTGFRHGQYF. For the CDR3, the DNA is TGCAGTGCTAGCCTCCCAACAGGGTTTCGGCACGGGCAGTACTTC.

J is TRBJ2-2 and V is TRBV11-2, with D unclear. Trimming pared 8 bases from V and 9 bases from J, leaving 19 bases between. The CDR3 consists of 14 residues. Germline assignment: CDR1 SGHAT and CDR2 FQNNGV. The CDR3 nucleotides are TGTGCCAGCCTAGAGGCGGCAGCCATGAGGGAGCTGTTTTTT. Translated, it gives CASLEAAAMRELFF. Supplemented by reference TRBV11-2 and TRBJ2-2, the full variable domain reads EAGVAQSPRYKIIEKRQSVAFWCNPISGHATLYWYQQILGQGPKLLIQFQNNGVVDDSQLPKDRFSAERLKGVDSTLKIQPAKLEDSAVYLCASLEAAAMRELFFGEGSRLTVL.

With respect to this clonotype: The junction departs from the called germline gene at one end, perhaps through a read error. The chain carries TRBV28 and TRBJ2-2; TRBD1 might be the D (6 bases). Germline assignment: CDR1 MDHEN and CDR2 SYDVKM. The length of the CDR3 is 13 residues. CDR3 residues: CASTQGNTGEPFF. Here the CDR3 DNA reads TGTGCCAGCACTCAGGGGAACACCGGGGAGCCGTTTTTT. The full variable domain, completed using reference TRBV28 and TRBJ2-2, is DVKVTQSSRYLVKRTGEKVFLECVQDMDHENMFWYRQDPGLGLRLIYFSYDVKMKEKGDIPEGYSVSREKKERFSLILESASTNQTSMYLCASTQGNTGEPFFGEGSRLTVL.

Notes on this clonotype: Mismatch with germline at one junction end may stem from a read error. The genes are TRBV5-4 and TRBJ2-7; 13 bases are shared with TRBD2. This CDR3 contains 16 residues. Germline-derived CDR1 and CDR2 are SGHNT and YYREEE (reference sequence). The CDR3 reads CAISSGLAGVFSEQYF. CDR3 DNA: TGTGCCATCAGCTCAGGACTAGCGGGAGTCTTCAGCGAGCAGTACTTC.

Remarks on this clonotype: Compared with germline, one end of the junction differs, possibly owing to a read error. The V and J genes are TRBV5-5 and TRBJ2-2, with 14 bases identical to TRBD2. The CDR3 is 18 amino acids. Germline V CDR1 and CDR2: SGHKS, YYEKEE (reference sequence). The CDR3 nucleotides read TGTGCCAGCAGCGGCGGACTAGCGGGAGGCTCGAACAACGGGGAGCTGTTTTTT. It is translated as CASSGGLAGGSNNGELFF.

For this clonotype: The CDR3 does not close with the conserved phenylalanine or tryptophan, likely indicating a read error. The DNA is left out, because the CDR3 cannot be placed on it with certainty; the CDR3 is given as TCRdb lists it. V gene TRBV20-1 combines with J gene TRBJ1-1; no check of the table's D call, TRBD1, against the DNA was made. Germline loops: CDR1 DFQATT, CDR2 SNEGSKA (reference sequence). 15 amino acids form the CDR3, both terminal residues included. The CDR3 sequence: CSARDLGAGCGEAVL.

A word on this clonotype: At one end the junction does not follow the germline gene, possibly because of a read error. The rearrangement links TRBV11-2 to TRBJ2-2, with D perhaps matching TRBD2 (5 bases). The CDR3 spans 14 residues. Per germline, CDR1 SGHAT and CDR2 FQNNGV. The CDR3 nucleotides are TGTACCAGCAGCCGCGCTGCGGCGGCCGGGGAGCTGTTCTTT. Its translation: CTSSRAAAAGELFF.

V and J are TRBV29-1 and TRBJ2-7; D gene uncertain. The germline V gene has CDR1 SQVTM and CDR2 ANQGSEA. The CDR3 runs 13 residues. V shed 7 bases and J shed 0 bases, with 13 bases lying between them. In nucleotides, the CDR3 is TGCAGCGCGCGGCAGGATACCTCCTACGAGCAGTACTTC. Amino acids: CSARQDTSYEQYF.

A note on this clonotype: A read error may explain this, as a much larger clone is one base away. V and J are TRBV7-9 and TRBJ1-6; unclear D gene. The CDR3 length is 14 residues. Germline values: CDR1 SEHNR, CDR2 FQNEAQ (reference sequence). V lost 1 base and J 5 bases, leaving 6 bases between the germline ends. The CDR3 sequence: CASSLGWNNSPLHF. The CDR3 DNA sequence: TGTGCCAGCAGCTTAGGATGGAATAATTCACCCCTCCACTTT.

As concerns this clonotype: A read error may account for a junction end that differs from germline. The chain couples TRBV6-1 to TRBJ2-7; TRBD1 might be the D (6 bases). Germline assignment: CDR1 MNHNS and CDR2 SASEGT. This CDR3 comprises 13 residues. The CDR3 coding sequence is TGTGCCAACAGTGAAACAGGGATCCACGACCAGTACTTC. Translated: CANSETGIHDQYF.